Listed below are T cell receptor beta chains from one sample, sequenced in a study of Ad26.COV2.S vaccination and SARS-CoV-2 variants. Generated by immunoSEQ multiplex PCR, the TCRdb table keeps only in-frame clones and is missing some. The sample has roughly 320,000 clones; more than 75% are singletons. Material: peripheral blood, obtained in a trial of Ad26.COV2.S vaccine versus placebo. The receptors derive from a person aged 18 to 65 who received the Ad26.COV2.S COVID-19 vaccine or a placebo. Both conserved end residues are part of each CDR3. A D gene is named only where the DNA matches it firmly. Clone size is not always given. Where it is, it says once, few, many or a class for expanded clones.

CDR3 length	V gene	J gene	clone size	D gene	CDR3 protein	CDR3 DNA
11	TRBV30	TRBJ1-1	-	-	CAWSHGGEAFF	TGTGCCTGGAGTCACGGGGGGGAAGCTTTCTTT
13	TRBV4-2	TRBJ1-4	-	TRBD1	CASSRDTGEELFF	TGTGCCAGCAGCCGGGACACAGGGGAGGAACTGTTTTTT
15	TRBV11-2	TRBJ2-5	-	TRBD2	CASSLGSRGGETQYF	TGTGCCAGCAGCTTAGGGTCGCGGGGGGGAGAGACCCAGTACTTC
20	TRBV6-2/TRBV6-3	TRBJ1-5	-	-	CASSYPSESRGRLSNQPQHF	TGTGCCAGCAGTTACCCGTCCGAGTCTCGGGGGAGGTTAAGCAATCAGCCCCAGCATTTT
16	TRBV27	TRBJ1-6	once	TRBD1	CASRDRMSSYNSPLHF	TGTGCCAGCCGGGACAGGATGAGCTCCTATAATTCACCCCTCCACTTT
10	TRBV21-1	TRBJ2-7	-	-	CASGPAGVYF	TGTGCCAGCGGTCCGGCGGGGGTGTACTTC
16	TRBV14	TRBJ1-3	few	-	CASSPLGPAAGNTIYF	TGTGCCAGCAGCCCCCTCGGACCCGCGGCAGGAAACACCATATATTTT
16	TRBV3-1/TRBV3-2	TRBJ1-1	-	-	CASSQNTDPMNTEAFF	TGTGCCAGCAGCCAAAATACGGACCCCATGAACACTGAAGCTTTCTTT
12	TRBV30	TRBJ1-6	-	-	CAWSVGGSPLHF	TGTGCCTGGAGTGTTGGGGGTTCACCCCTCCACTTT
17	TRBV7-9	TRBJ1-6	-	TRBD1	CASSSPGTGVYNSPLHF	TGTGCCAGCAGCTCCCCCGGGACAGGGGTGTATAATTCACCCCTCCACTTT
14	TRBV27	TRBJ1-1	-	-	CASSSGGMNTEAFF	TGTGCCAGCAGTTCCGGCGGGATGAACACTGAAGCTTTCTTT
15	TRBV6-5	TRBJ1-5	-	-	CATSGGRGNNQPQHF	TGTGCCACCAGCGGGGGCAGGGGAAATAATCAGCCCCAGCATTTT
16	TRBV19	TRBJ1-4	-	-	CASSIGAGAVGEKLFF	TGTGCCAGTAGTATCGGGGCAGGGGCTGTGGGTGAAAAACTGTTTTTT
11	TRBV7-8	TRBJ2-7	-	-	CASSSTFSQYF	TGTGCCAGCAGCTCCACCTTCTCGCAGTACTTC
15	TRBV5-8	TRBJ2-7	-	TRBD1	CASSSQDRNSYEQYF	TGTGCCAGCAGCTCCCAGGACAGGAACAGCTACGAGCAGTACTTC
15	TRBV5-6	TRBJ2-1	-	-	CASSLELSSYNEQFF	TGTGCCAGCAGCTTGGAACTGAGCTCCTACAATGAGCAGTTCTTC
15	TRBV23-1	TRBJ1-2	-	-	CASSQSTRARGGYTF	TGCGCCAGCAGTCAATCGACGCGGGCTCGGGGAGGCTACACCTTC
15	TRBV5-1	TRBJ2-7	-	-	CASSSYPGQTYEQYF	TGCGCCAGCAGCTCGTACCCGGGACAAACCTACGAGCAGTACTTC
16	TRBV6-2/TRBV6-3	TRBJ2-7	-	-	CASSPEPPVQGYEQYF	TGTGCCAGCAGTCCCGAACCGCCGGTACAGGGCTACGAGCAGTACTTC
15	TRBV5-1	TRBJ1-6	-	-	CASSPVSRGNSPLHF	TGCGCCAGCAGCCCCGTCTCCAGGGGTAATTCACCCCTCCACTTT
15	TRBV6-5	TRBJ2-1	-	TRBD2	CASSLSGGPHNEQFF	TGTGCCAGCAGTCTTAGCGGGGGCCCCCACAATGAGCAGTTCTTC
15	TRBV7-9	TRBJ1-2	-	TRBD1	CASSTSTGTAYGYTF	TGTGCCAGCAGCACCTCAACCGGGACAGCCTATGGCTACACCTTC
16	TRBV9	TRBJ2-3	-	TRBD2	CASSRLAGGKSDTQYF	TGTGCCAGCAGCCGACTAGCGGGGGGGAAATCAGATACGCAGTATTTT
14	TRBV4-2	TRBJ2-3	once	-	CASSQEDRTDTQYF	TGTGCCAGCAGCCAAGAGGATAGAACAGATACGCAGTATTTT
16	TRBV6-2/TRBV6-3	TRBJ1-6	-	TRBD1	CASSYSPGQGISPLHF	TGTGCCAGCAGTTACTCCCCGGGACAGGGAATCTCACCCCTCCACTTT
16	TRBV9	TRBJ2-2	-	-	CASSPHRSPNTGELFF	TGTGCCAGCAGCCCCCACCGGTCCCCGAACACCGGGGAGCTGTTTTTT
15	TRBV2	TRBJ2-7	-	TRBD2	CASKLLAGGRYEQYF	TGTGCCAGCAAACTACTAGCGGGGGGGCGCTACGAGCAGTACTTC
20	TRBV15	TRBJ1-4	-	TRBD1	CATSRFRGQGQNATNEKLFF	TGTGCCACCAGCAGATTTCGAGGACAGGGACAAAACGCAACTAATGAAAAACTGTTTTTT
12	TRBV2	TRBJ2-7	-	-	CASGGQGYEQYF	TGTGCCAGCGGGGGGCAGGGCTACGAGCAGTACTTC
14	TRBV6-5	TRBJ2-2	-	TRBD2	CASLAGGNYGELFF	TGTGCCAGCTTAGCGGGGGGCAACTACGGGGAGCTGTTTTTT
13	TRBV4-3	TRBJ1-2	-	-	CASSPLIAYGYTF	TGCGCCAGCAGCCCCCTCATCGCCTATGGCTACACCTTC
14	TRBV9	TRBJ1-2	-	TRBD1	CASSQWTGSYGYTF	TGTGCCAGCAGCCAATGGACAGGAAGCTATGGCTACACCTTC
17	TRBV7-2	TRBJ1-2	-	TRBD1	CASSLVLRTGGSNGYTF	TGTGCCAGCAGCTTAGTGTTACGGACAGGGGGTAGTAATGGCTACACCTTC
15	TRBV9	TRBJ2-5	-	-	CASSVAGGGKETQYF	TGTGCCAGCAGCGTAGCTGGGGGGGGCAAAGAGACCCAGTACTTC
15	TRBV15	TRBJ2-7	many	TRBD1	CATSSRDRSSYEQYF	TGTGCCACCAGCAGCCGGGACAGGAGCTCCTACGAGCAGTACTTC
12	TRBV2	TRBJ2-7	-	-	CASSEAGYEQYF	TGTGCCAGCAGTGAAGCCGGCTACGAGCAGTACTTC
14	TRBV4-1	TRBJ1-1	-	-	CASSQGRGGTEAFF	TGCGCCAGCAGCCAAGGCAGGGGTGGAACTGAAGCTTTCTTT
14	TRBV5-1	TRBJ2-5	-	-	CASSAPDLQETQYF	TGCGCCAGCAGCGCACCTGATCTCCAAGAGACCCAGTACTTC
14	TRBV4-1	TRBJ1-1	-	-	CASSQTTQNTEAFF	TGCGCCAGCAGCCAGACAACACAGAACACTGAAGCTTTCTTT
14	TRBV30	TRBJ1-1	once	-	CAWSATRGYTEAFF	TGTGCCTGGAGTGCGACCAGGGGTTACACTGAAGCTTTCTTT
14	TRBV2	TRBJ2-1	few	-	CASGVGGRGNEQFF	TGTGCCAGCGGGGTCGGGGGGCGAGGCAATGAGCAGTTCTTC
13	TRBV6-2/TRBV6-3	TRBJ2-2	once	-	CASSSGTTGELFF	TGTGCCAGCAGTTCCGGAACGACCGGGGAGCTGTTTTTT
16	TRBV7-8	TRBJ2-7	-	TRBD1	CATDPPRQGSVSEQYF	TGTGCCACCGATCCCCCTCGACAGGGATCGGTAAGCGAGCAGTACTTC
12	TRBV5-1	TRBJ2-1	-	-	CASSFSYNEQFF	TGCGCCAGCAGCTTCTCCTACAATGAGCAGTTCTTC
15	TRBV5-4	TRBJ2-7	-	-	CASSLKGGQTYEQYF	TGTGCCAGCAGCTTAAAAGGAGGACAGACCTACGAGCAGTACTTC
21	TRBV7-2	TRBJ2-7	-	-	CASSLAPRWAPGTMSSYEQYF	TGTGCCAGCAGCTTAGCCCCCCGGTGGGCACCCGGGACAATGAGCTCCTACGAGCAGTACTTC
17	TRBV19	TRBJ1-1	-	-	CASSIERGRSGNTEAFF	TGTGCCAGTAGTATAGAACGGGGGAGATCGGGGAACACTGAAGCTTTCTTT
13	TRBV5-6	TRBJ1-2	-	-	CASSLGQNYGYTF	TGTGCCAGCAGCCTTGGACAGAACTATGGCTACACCTTC
16	TRBV7-9	TRBJ2-7	-	-	CASRQGGGPKSYEQYF	TGTGCCAGCAGACAGGGTGGCGGGCCGAAATCCTACGAGCAGTACTTC
15	TRBV6-2/TRBV6-3	TRBJ2-7	-	-	CASSYLRPEGGEQYF	TGTGCCAGCAGTTACCTCCGCCCCGAAGGGGGCGAGCAGTACTTC
15	TRBV9	TRBJ1-1	-	-	CASSVGRQSNTEAFF	TGTGCCAGCAGCGTAGGACGACAGTCGAACACTGAAGCTTTCTTT
13	TRBV12-3/TRBV12-4	TRBJ2-6	-	-	CASSLAGANVLTF	TGTGCCAGCAGTTTAGCTGGGGCCAACGTCCTGACTTTC
15	TRBV18	TRBJ1-3	-	-	CASSPGASSGNTIYF	TGTGCCAGCTCACCAGGGGCTTCGTCTGGAAACACCATATATTTT